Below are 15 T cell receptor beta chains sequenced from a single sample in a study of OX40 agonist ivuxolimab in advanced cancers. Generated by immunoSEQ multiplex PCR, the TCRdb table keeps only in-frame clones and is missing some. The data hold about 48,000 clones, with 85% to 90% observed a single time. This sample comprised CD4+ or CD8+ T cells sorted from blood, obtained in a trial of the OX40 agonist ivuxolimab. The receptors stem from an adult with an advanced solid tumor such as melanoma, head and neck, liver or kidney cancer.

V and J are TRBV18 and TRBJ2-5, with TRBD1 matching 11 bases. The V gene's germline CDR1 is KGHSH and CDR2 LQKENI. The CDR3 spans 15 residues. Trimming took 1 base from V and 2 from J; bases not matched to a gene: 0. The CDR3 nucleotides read TGTGCCAGCTCACCACGGGACAGGGGGCAAGAGACCCAGTACTTC. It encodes CASSPRDRGQETQYF.

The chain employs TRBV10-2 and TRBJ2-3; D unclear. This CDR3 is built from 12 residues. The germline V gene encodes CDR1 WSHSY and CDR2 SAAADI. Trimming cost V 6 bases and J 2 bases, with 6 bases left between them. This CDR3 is CASRSPTDTQYF. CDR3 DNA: TGCGCCAGCAGAAGCCCCACAGATACGCAGTATTTT.

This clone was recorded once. CDR3 nucleotide sequence: TGCAGCTCATCGGATATTCGGAACACTGAAGCTTTCTTT. Encoded protein: CSSSDIRNTEAFF. J is TRBJ1-1 and V is TRBV29-1; D remains unclear. The CDR3 totals 13 residues. V lost 8 bases and J lost 1, with 14 bases in between. Germline CDR1 and CDR2: SQVTM and ANQGSEA.

The CDR3 nucleotides read TGTGCCAGCACCCAACGGCAGTACACAGATACGCAGTATTTT. Encoded protein: CASTQRQYTDTQYF. This chain connects TRBV28 to TRBJ2-3, with D hard to call. Germline V lookup: CDR1 MDHEN, CDR2 SYDVKM. The V and J ends lost 7 bases and 2 bases respectively, with 13 bases between them. The CDR3 contains 14 residues.

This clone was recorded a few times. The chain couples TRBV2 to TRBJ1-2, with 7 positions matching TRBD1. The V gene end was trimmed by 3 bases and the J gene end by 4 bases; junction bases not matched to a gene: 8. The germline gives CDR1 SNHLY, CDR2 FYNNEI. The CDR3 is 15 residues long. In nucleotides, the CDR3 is TGTGCCAGCAGTGACCGACAGGGACGAAGCTATGGCTACACCTTC. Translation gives CASSDRQGRSYGYTF.

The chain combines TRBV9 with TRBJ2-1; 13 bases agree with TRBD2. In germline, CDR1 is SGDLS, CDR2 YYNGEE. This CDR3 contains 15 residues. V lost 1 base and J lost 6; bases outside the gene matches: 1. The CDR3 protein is CASSVWTSGSNEQFF. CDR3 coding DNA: TGTGCCAGCAGCGTATGGACTAGCGGGAGCAATGAGCAGTTCTTC.

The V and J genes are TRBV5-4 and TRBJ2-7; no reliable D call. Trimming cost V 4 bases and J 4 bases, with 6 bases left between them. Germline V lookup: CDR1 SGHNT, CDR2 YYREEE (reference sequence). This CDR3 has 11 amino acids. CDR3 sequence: CASSVGYEQYF. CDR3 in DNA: TGTGCCAGCAGCGTAGGTTACGAGCAGTACTTC. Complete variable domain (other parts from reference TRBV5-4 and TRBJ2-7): ETGVTQSPTHLIKTRGQQVTLRCSSQSGHNTVSWYQQALGQGPQFIFQYYREEENGRGNFPPRFSGLQFPNYSSELNVNALELDDSALYLCASSVGYEQYFGPGTRLTVT.

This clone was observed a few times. The CDR3 DNA sequence: TGTGCCAGCATCCTGGCCTTCCGCACAGATACGCAGTATTTT. It specifies CASILAFRTDTQYF. The J gene is TRBJ2-3, the V gene TRBV2; D gene ambiguous. The CDR3 length is 14 residues. Trimming removed 7 bases from V and 1 base from J, with 12 bases in between. Germline CDR1 and CDR2: SNHLY and FYNNEI.

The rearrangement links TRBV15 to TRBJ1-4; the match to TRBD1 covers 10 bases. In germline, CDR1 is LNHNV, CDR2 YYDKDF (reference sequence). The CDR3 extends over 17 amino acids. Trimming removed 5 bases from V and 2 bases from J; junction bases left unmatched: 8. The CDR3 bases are TGTGCCACCAGCGGGGACAGGGGAGGTGGGACTAATGAAAAACTGTTTTTT. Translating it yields CATSGDRGGGTNEKLFF.

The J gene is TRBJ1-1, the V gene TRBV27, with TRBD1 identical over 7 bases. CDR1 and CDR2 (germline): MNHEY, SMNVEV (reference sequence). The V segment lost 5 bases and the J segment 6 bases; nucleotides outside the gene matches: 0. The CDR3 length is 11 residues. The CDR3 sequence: CASSGQAEAFF. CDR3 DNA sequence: TGTGCCAGCAGTGGACAGGCTGAAGCTTTCTTT.

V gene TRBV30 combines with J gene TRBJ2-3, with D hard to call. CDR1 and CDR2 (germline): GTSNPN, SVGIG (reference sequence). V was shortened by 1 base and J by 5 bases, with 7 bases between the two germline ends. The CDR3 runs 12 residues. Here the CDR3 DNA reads TGTGCCTGGAGTGCGATCGAAGATACGCAGTATTTT. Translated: CAWSAIEDTQYF.

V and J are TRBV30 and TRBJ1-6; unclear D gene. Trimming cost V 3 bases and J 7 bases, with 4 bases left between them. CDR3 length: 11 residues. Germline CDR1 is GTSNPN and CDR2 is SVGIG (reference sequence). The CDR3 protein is CAWSGNSPLHF. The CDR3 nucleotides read TGTGCCTGGAGCGGAAATTCACCCCTCCACTTT.

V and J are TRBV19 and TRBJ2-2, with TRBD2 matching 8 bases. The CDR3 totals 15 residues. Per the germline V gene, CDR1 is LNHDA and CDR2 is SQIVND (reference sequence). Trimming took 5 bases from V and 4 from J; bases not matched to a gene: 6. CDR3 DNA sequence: TGTGCCAGTAGTTCCTTGGGACTAGGCACCGGGGAGCTGTTTTTT. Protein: CASSSLGLGTGELFF.

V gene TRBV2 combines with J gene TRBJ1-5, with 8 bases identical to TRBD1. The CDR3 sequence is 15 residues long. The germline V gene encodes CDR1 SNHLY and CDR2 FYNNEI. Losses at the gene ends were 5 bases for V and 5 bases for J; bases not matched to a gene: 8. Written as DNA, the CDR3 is TGTGCCAGCAGTCAGCCAGGGGGCTTCGATCAGCCCCAGCATTTT. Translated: CASSQPGGFDQPQHF.

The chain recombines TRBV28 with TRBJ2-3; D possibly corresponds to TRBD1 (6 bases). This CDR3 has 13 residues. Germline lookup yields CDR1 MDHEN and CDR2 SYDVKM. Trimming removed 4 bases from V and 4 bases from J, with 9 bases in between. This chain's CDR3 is CASSSGAADTQYF. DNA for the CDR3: TGTGCCAGCAGTTCAGGGGCGGCAGATACGCAGTATTTT.